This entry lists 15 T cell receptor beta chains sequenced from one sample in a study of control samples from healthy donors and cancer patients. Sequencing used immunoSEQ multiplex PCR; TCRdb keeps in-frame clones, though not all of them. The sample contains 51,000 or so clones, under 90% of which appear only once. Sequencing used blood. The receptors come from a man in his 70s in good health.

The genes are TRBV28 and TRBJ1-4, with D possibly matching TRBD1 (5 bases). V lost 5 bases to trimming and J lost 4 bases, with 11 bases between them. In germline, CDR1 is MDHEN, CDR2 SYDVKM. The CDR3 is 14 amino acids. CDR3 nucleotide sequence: TGTGCCAGCAGTCAAAGGGGTGGTAATGAAAAACTGTTTTTT. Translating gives CASSQRGGNEKLFF.

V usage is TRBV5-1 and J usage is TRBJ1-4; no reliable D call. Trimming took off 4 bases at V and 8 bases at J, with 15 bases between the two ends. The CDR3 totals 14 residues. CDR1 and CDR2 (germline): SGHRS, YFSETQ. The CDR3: CASSPEPTDEKLFF. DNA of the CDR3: TGCGCCAGCAGCCCGGAACCGACGGACGAAAAACTGTTTTTT.

CDR3 nucleotides: TGTGCCAGCAGTCCCACTCTGAACACTGAAGCTTTCTTT. It specifies CASSPTLNTEAFF. J is TRBJ1-1 and V is TRBV27; D is unclear. Germline V lookup: CDR1 MNHEY, CDR2 SMNVEV (reference sequence). There are 13 residues in the CDR3. The germline V and J ends were trimmed by 5 bases and 0 bases, with 7 bases remaining between them.

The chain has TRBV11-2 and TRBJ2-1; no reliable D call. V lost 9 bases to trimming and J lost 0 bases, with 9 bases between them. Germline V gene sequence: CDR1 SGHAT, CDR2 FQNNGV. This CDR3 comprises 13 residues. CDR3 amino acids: CASTLSSYNEQFF. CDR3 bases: TGTGCCAGTACATTGAGCTCCTACAATGAGCAGTTCTTC.

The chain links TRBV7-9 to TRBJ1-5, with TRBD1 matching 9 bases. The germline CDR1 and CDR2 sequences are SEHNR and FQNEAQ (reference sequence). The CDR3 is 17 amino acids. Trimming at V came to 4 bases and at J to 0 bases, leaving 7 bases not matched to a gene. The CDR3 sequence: CASSSGQGTYSNQPQHF. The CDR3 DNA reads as TGTGCCAGCAGCTCCGGACAGGGGACATATAGCAATCAGCCCCAGCATTTT.

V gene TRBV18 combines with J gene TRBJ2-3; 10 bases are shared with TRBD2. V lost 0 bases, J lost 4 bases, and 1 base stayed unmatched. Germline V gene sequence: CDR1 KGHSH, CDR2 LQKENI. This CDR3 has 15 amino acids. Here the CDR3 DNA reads TGTGCCAGCTCACCACCTAGCGGGGGGCCAGATACGCAGTATTTT. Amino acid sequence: CASSPPSGGPDTQYF.

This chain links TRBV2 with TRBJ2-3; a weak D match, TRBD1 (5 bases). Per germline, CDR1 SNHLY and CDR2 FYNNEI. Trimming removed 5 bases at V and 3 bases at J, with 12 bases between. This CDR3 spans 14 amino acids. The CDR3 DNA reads TGTGCCAGCAGTCAAGGACAACTAACAGATACGCAGTATTTT. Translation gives CASSQGQLTDTQYF.

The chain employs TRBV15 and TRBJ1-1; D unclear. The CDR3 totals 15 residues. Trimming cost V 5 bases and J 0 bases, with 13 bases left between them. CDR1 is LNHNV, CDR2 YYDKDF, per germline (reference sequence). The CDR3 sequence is CATSVGGALNTEAFF. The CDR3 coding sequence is TGTGCCACCAGCGTGGGAGGAGCCCTGAACACTGAAGCTTTCTTT.

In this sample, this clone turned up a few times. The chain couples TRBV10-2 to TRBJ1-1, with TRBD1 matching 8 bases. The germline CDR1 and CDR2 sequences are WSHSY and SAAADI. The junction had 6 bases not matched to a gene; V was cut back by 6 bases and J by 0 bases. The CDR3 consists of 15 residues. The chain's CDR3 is CASSPQGELNTEAFF. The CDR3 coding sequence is TGCGCCAGCAGCCCACAGGGGGAACTGAACACTGAAGCTTTCTTT.

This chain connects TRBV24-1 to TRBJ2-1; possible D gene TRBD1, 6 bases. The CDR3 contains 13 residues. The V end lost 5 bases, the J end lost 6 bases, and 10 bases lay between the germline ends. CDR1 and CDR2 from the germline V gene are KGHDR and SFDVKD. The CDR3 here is CATSAAGVNEQFF. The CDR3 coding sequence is TGTGCCACCAGTGCAGCAGGGGTCAATGAGCAGTTCTTC.

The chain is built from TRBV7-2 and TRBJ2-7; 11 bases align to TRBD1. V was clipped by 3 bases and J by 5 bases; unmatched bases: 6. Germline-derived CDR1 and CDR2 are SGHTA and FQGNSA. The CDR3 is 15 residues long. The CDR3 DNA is TGTGCCAGCAGCTTTCGGGACAGGGGGTTTGACGAGCAGTACTTC. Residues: CASSFRDRGFDEQYF.

The CDR3 reads CASSLGGSWDEQFF. The CDR3 bases are TGTGCCAGCAGCTTAGGGGGTAGCTGGGATGAGCAGTTCTTC. The rearrangement links TRBV7-2 to TRBJ2-1; D call uncertain. The V end was cut by 1 base, the J end by 8 bases, with 12 bases between. The V gene's germline CDR1 is SGHTA and CDR2 FQGNSA. CDR3 length: 14 amino acids. Full variable domain (remainder filled in from reference TRBV7-2 and TRBJ2-1): GAGVSQSPSNKVTEKGKDVELRCDPISGHTALYWYRQSLGQGLEFLIYFQGNSAPDKSGLPSDRFSAERTGGSVSTLTIQRTQQEDSAVYLCASSLGGSWDEQFFGPGTRLTVL.

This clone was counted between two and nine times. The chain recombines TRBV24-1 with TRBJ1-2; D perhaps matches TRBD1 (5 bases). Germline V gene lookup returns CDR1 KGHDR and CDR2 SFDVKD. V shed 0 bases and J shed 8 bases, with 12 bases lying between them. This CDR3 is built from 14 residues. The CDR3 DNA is TGTGCCACCAGTGATTTGGACAGTATGACGGGCTACACCTTC. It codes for CATSDLDSMTGYTF.

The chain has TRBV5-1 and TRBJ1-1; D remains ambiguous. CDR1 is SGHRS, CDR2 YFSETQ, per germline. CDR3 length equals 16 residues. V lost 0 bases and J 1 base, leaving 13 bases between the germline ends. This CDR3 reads CASSLASGVGNTEAFF. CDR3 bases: TGCGCCAGCAGCTTGGCCAGCGGAGTAGGGAACACTGAAGCTTTCTTT.

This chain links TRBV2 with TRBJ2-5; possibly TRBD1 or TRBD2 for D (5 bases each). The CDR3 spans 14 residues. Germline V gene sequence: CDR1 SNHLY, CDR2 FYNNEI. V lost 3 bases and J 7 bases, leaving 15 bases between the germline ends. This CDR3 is CASSERSGPPTQYF. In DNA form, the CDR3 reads TGTGCCAGCAGTGAGAGGTCGGGACCGCCGACCCAGTACTTC.